Listed below are T cell receptor beta chains from one sample, sequenced in a study of blood T cell repertoires in COVID-19. TCRdb's table, derived via immunoSEQ multiplex PCR, lists solely in-frame clones and lacks some. This table has approximately 240,000 clones, 75% to 90% appearing once. The sample was PBMCs or T cells enriched from blood (not recorded which). These receptors originate from a young woman in a cohort exposed to, infected with or recovered from COVID-19 (not recorded which). The CDR3 runs from the conserved cysteine through the conserved F or W. The D gene is left open where the match is weak. Not all rows give a size; the values are once, few, many and, for expanded clones, a class.

D: TRBD2
J: TRBJ2-1
size: .
V: TRBV15
DNA: TGTGCCACCAGCAGAGCCCGACTAGCCGATTCCTACAATGAGCAGTTCTTC
CDR3: CATSRARLADSYNEQFF

D: .
J: TRBJ1-1
size: .
V: TRBV19
DNA: TGTGCCAGTAGTGGCCCCGGGACACAGAACACTGAAGCTTTCTTT
CDR3: CASSGPGTQNTEAFF

D: .
J: TRBJ1-2
size: .
V: TRBV11-3
DNA: TGTGCCAGCAGCTTAAATATGCCCGGCTATGGCTACACCTTC
CDR3: CASSLNMPGYGYTF

D: .
J: TRBJ2-5
size: .
V: TRBV27
DNA: TGTGCCAGCATCAATCGGAGCCAAGAGACCCAGTACTTC
CDR3: CASINRSQETQYF

D: .
J: TRBJ2-2
size: .
V: TRBV5-6
DNA: TGTGCCAGCAGCTTGGTGGAGGGCGGGGAGCTGTTTTTT
CDR3: CASSLVEGGELFF

D: .
J: TRBJ1-1
size: .
V: TRBV2
DNA: TGTGCCAGCGGTCCACTTATGGACACTGAAGCTTTCTTT
CDR3: CASGPLMDTEAFF

D: .
J: TRBJ2-1
size: .
V: TRBV27
DNA: TGTGCCAGCAGTAGTGAATGGCCCAATGAGCAGTTCTTC
CDR3: CASSSEWPNEQFF

D: .
J: TRBJ2-2
size: .
V: TRBV6-5
DNA: TGTGCCAGCAGTTACGGAGGGAACACCGGGGAGCTGTTTTTT
CDR3: CASSYGGNTGELFF

D: .
J: TRBJ2-1
size: .
V: TRBV24-1
DNA: TGTGCCACCAGTCCCCAGGGTATGGGAAACAATGAGCAGTTCTTC
CDR3: CATSPQGMGNNEQFF

D: .
J: TRBJ1-2
size: few
V: TRBV6-5
DNA: TGTGCCAGCCTACCGGGTTCGAACTATGGCTACACCTTC
CDR3: CASLPGSNYGYTF

D: .
J: TRBJ1-4
size: .
V: TRBV6-5
DNA: TGTGCCAGCAGCGCCAGGGGCACTAATGAAAAACTGTTTTTT
CDR3: CASSARGTNEKLFF

D: .
J: TRBJ1-2
size: .
V: TRBV11-2
DNA: TGTGCCAGCAGCCCATCATATGGCTACACCTTC
CDR3: CASSPSYGYTF

D: .
J: TRBJ1-6
size: .
V: TRBV28
DNA: TGTGCCAGCAGTTCCGGGACTGCCACTTGGGATTCACCCCTCCACTTT
CDR3: CASSSGTATWDSPLHF

D: TRBD1
J: TRBJ1-1
size: .
V: TRBV12-3/TRBV12-4
DNA: TGTGCCAGCAGCGACAGGGCTGGGGCTGAAGCTTTCTTT
CDR3: CASSDRAGAEAFF

D: TRBD1
J: TRBJ1-3
size: .
V: TRBV5-6
DNA: TGTGCCAGCAGCCTATGGGGGACAGGGTTGAATAGTGGAAACACCATATATTTT
CDR3: CASSLWGTGLNSGNTIYF

D: .
J: TRBJ2-4
size: .
V: TRBV5-5
DNA: TGTGCCAGCAGCTTGGAAGGCACGACAAAAAACATTCAGTACTTC
CDR3: CASSLEGTTKNIQYF

D: TRBD2
J: TRBJ2-7
size: .
V: TRBV5-4
DNA: TGTGCCAGCAGCTTCACCGGGACTAGGTCCTACGAGCAGTACTTC
CDR3: CASSFTGTRSYEQYF

D: TRBD1
J: TRBJ1-4
size: .
V: TRBV24-1
DNA: TGTGCCACCAGTGAGGCCGGGACAGACGAAAAACTGTTTTTT
CDR3: CATSEAGTDEKLFF

D: .
J: TRBJ1-1
size: .
V: TRBV9
DNA: TGTGCCAGCAGCACCCAGCAGGGCGCGGGGACTGAAGCTTTCTTT
CDR3: CASSTQQGAGTEAFF

D: TRBD1
J: TRBJ1-1
size: .
V: TRBV6-5
DNA: TGTGCCAGTGGGACAGGGGTACAAGGCACTGAAGCTTTCTTT
CDR3: CASGTGVQGTEAFF

D: TRBD1
J: TRBJ2-1
size: .
V: TRBV6-5
DNA: TGTGCCAGCAGCAAACAGGGGGCTCGTCCTAGTGAGCAGTTCTTC
CDR3: CASSKQGARPSEQFF

D: .
J: TRBJ2-3
size: few
V: TRBV6-4
DNA: TGTGCCAGCAGTGAGGAGGATAGCACAGATACGCAGTATTTT
CDR3: CASSEEDSTDTQYF

D: TRBD1
J: TRBJ1-4
size: .
V: TRBV10-3
DNA: TGTGCCATCAGTGACGACAGGGGAAATGAAAAACTGTTTTTT
CDR3: CAISDDRGNEKLFF

D: TRBD1
J: TRBJ2-4
size: .
V: TRBV10-3
DNA: TGTGCCATCAGTGAGCAATCGATGGGGACAGAGGTGAACATTCAGTACTTC
CDR3: CAISEQSMGTEVNIQYF

D: TRBD2
J: TRBJ2-3
size: .
V: TRBV11-1
DNA: TGTGCCAGCAGCTCGGGACTAGCGGGGGGCGGGGATACGCAGTATTTT
CDR3: CASSSGLAGGGDTQYF

D: .
J: TRBJ1-4
size: .
V: TRBV2
DNA: TGTGCCAGCACCCGGACAGCAACTAATGAAAAACTGTTTTTT
CDR3: CASTRTATNEKLFF

D: .
J: TRBJ2-7
size: once
V: TRBV29-1
DNA: TGCAGCGTAGCCGCCCCTTACGAGCAGTACTTC
CDR3: CSVAAPYEQYF

D: TRBD1
J: TRBJ1-5
size: once
V: TRBV7-6
DNA: TGTGCCAGCAGCGTCGGACAGGGGGACAATCAGCCCCAGCATTTT
CDR3: CASSVGQGDNQPQHF

D: .
J: TRBJ2-7
size: .
V: TRBV6-1
DNA: TGTGCCAGCAGTGAACCCGAGGGCTCCTACGAGCAGTACTTC
CDR3: CASSEPEGSYEQYF

D: .
J: TRBJ1-5
size: .
V: TRBV7-9
DNA: TGTGCCAGCAGCTTAGCTGGTGGCGGTCAGCCCCAGCATTTT
CDR3: CASSLAGGGQPQHF

D: TRBD1
J: TRBJ1-5
size: .
V: TRBV10-2
DNA: TGCGCCAGCGCCTACAGGGGCCCTAATCAGCCCCAGCATTTT
CDR3: CASAYRGPNQPQHF

D: .
J: TRBJ2-1
size: .
V: TRBV7-2
DNA: TGTGCCACCCGAGACAGGCGACACGACAATGAGCAGTTCTTC
CDR3: CATRDRRHDNEQFF

D: .
J: TRBJ1-1
size: .
V: TRBV5-1
DNA: TGCGCCAGCAGCTTGGCCGGGAGTGTAGGTTTGAACACTGAAGCTTTCTTT
CDR3: CASSLAGSVGLNTEAFF

D: .
J: TRBJ1-1
size: .
V: TRBV10-2
DNA: TGCGCCAGCAGTGAGTCTCGGGGGGGGGCGACCACTGAAGCTTTCTTT
CDR3: CASSESRGGATTEAFF

D: TRBD1
J: TRBJ1-3
size: .
V: TRBV6-6
DNA: TGTGCCAGCAGTTCCGGACAGGACTCTGGAAACACCATATATTTT
CDR3: CASSSGQDSGNTIYF

D: .
J: TRBJ2-1
size: .
V: TRBV7-3
DNA: TGTGCCAGCAGCCACGGAGGGGATGAGCAGTTCTTC
CDR3: CASSHGGDEQFF

D: .
J: TRBJ1-2
size: .
V: TRBV5-6
DNA: TGTGCCAGCAGCGTGAGACATCTGGTCTATGGCTACACCTTC
CDR3: CASSVRHLVYGYTF

D: .
J: TRBJ1-1
size: .
V: TRBV28
DNA: TGTGCCAGCAACTACTCCTGGGGGGGGACTGAAGCTTTCTTT
CDR3: CASNYSWGGTEAFF

D: TRBD1
J: TRBJ1-2
size: .
V: TRBV2
DNA: TGTGCCAGCAGTGAAGCGACAGGGGGCAGTGGCTACACCTTC
CDR3: CASSEATGGSGYTF

D: .
J: TRBJ1-5
size: few
V: TRBV2
DNA: TGTGCCAGCAATAGGCGGAATCAGCCCCAGCATTTT
CDR3: CASNRRNQPQHF

D: TRBD1
J: TRBJ2-3
size: .
V: TRBV11-2
DNA: TGTGCCAGCAGCATAACAGGGGATAGCACAGATACGCAGTATTTT
CDR3: CASSITGDSTDTQYF

D: .
J: TRBJ2-1
size: few
V: TRBV28
DNA: TGTGCCAGCATTCCTGATGGGCTACCCGGGGATGAGCAGTTCTTC
CDR3: CASIPDGLPGDEQFF

D: .
J: TRBJ1-2
size: .
V: TRBV6-5
DNA: TGTGCCAGCAGTCTCGGTAACTATGGCTACACCTTC
CDR3: CASSLGNYGYTF

D: TRBD1
J: TRBJ2-5
size: .
V: TRBV10-1
DNA: TGCGCCAGCAGCACCGGGACAGAAAAAGAGACCCAGTACTTC
CDR3: CASSTGTEKETQYF

D: .
J: TRBJ1-2
size: .
V: TRBV27
DNA: TGTGCCAGCAGGCCTGGAGGGAGCCCGCCGGATAACTATGGCTACACCTTC
CDR3: CASRPGGSPPDNYGYTF